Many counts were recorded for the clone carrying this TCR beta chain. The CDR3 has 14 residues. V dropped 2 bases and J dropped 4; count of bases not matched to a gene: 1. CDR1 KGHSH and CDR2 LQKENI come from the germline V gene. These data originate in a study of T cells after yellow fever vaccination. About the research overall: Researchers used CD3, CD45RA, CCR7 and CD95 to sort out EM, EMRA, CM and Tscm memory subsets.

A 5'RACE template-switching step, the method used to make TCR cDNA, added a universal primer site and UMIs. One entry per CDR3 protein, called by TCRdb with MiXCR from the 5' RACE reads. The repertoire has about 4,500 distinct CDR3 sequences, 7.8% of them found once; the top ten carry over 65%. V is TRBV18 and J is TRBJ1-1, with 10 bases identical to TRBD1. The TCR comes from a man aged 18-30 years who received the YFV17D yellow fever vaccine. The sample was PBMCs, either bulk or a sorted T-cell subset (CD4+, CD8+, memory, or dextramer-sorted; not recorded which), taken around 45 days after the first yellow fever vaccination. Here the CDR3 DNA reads TGTGCCAGCTCACCAAGACAGGGGGCCACTGAAGCTTTCTTT. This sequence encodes CASSPRQGATEAFF.